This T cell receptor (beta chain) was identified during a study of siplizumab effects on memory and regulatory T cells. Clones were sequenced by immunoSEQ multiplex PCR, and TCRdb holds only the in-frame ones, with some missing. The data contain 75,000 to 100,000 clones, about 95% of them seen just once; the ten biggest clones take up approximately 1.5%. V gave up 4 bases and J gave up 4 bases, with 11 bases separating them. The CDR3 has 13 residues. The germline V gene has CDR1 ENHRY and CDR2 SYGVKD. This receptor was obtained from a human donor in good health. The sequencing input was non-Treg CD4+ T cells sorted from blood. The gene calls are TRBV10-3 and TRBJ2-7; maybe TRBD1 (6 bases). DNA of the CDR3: TGTGCCATCAGTGTCAGACAGGATTACGAGCAGTACTTC. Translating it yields CAISVRQDYEQYF.